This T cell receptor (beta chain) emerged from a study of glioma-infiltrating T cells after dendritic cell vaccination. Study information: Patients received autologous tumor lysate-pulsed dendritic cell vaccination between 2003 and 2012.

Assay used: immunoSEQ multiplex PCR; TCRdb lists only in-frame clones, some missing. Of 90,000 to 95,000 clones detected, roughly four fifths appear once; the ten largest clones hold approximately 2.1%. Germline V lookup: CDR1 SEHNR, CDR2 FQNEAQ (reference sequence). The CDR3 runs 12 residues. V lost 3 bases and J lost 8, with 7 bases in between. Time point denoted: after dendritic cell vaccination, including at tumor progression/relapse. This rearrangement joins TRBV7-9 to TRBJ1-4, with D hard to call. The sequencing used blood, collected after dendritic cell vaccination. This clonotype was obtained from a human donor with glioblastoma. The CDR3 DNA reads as TGTGCCAGCAGCTTCGTAGAGGAAAAACTGTTTTTT. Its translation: CASSFVEEKLFF.